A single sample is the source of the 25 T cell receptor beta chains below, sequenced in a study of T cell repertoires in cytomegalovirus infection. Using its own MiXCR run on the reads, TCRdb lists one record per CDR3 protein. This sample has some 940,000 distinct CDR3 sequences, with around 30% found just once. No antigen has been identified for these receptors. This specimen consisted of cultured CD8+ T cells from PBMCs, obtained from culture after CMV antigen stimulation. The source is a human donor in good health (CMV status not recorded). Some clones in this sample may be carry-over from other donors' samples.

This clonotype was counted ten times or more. Here the CDR3 reads CASSLVVGSAGELFF. The CDR3, as DNA: TGTGCCAGCAGCTTAGTGGTAGGCAGCGCCGGGGAGCTGTTTTTT. The chain uses TRBV7-2 and TRBJ2-2; D gene unclear. CDR1 and CDR2 (germline): SGHTA, FQGNSA. V was cut by 1 base and J by 6 bases, with 12 bases left in between. The CDR3 contains 15 residues.

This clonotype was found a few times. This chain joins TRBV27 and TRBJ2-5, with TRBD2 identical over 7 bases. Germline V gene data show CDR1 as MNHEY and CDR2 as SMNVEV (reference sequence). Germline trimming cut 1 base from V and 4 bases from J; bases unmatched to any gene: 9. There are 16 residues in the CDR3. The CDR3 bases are TGTGCCAGCAGTTTATTTTCGGGTAGCGGGCGAGAGACCCAGTACTTC. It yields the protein CASSLFSGSGRETQYF.

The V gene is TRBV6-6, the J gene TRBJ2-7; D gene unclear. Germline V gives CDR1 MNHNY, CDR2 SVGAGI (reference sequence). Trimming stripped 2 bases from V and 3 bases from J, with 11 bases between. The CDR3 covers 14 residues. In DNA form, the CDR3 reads TGTGCCAGCAGTTACGCAGCCTTCAACTACGAGCAGTACTTC. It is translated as CASSYAAFNYEQYF.

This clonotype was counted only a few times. The CDR3 nucleotides are TGTGCCAGCAGCCCCCGGACATTCCCCGGGGCAAAACTGTTTTTT. It encodes CASSPRTFPGAKLFF. The chain has TRBV7-6 and TRBJ1-4; a possible D gene is TRBD1 (5 bases). Trimming left V 5 bases short and J 10 bases short, with 20 bases between. The CDR3 is 15 amino acids. Germline CDR1 reads SGHVS; CDR2 reads FNYEAQ.

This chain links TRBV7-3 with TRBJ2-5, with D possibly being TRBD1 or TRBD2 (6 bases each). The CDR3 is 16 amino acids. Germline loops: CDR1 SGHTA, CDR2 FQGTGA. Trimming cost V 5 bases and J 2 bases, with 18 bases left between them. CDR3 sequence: CASSLKGGAEQETQYF. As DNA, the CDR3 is TGTGCCAGCAGCCTAAAGGGGGGCGCCGAACAAGAGACCCAGTACTTC.

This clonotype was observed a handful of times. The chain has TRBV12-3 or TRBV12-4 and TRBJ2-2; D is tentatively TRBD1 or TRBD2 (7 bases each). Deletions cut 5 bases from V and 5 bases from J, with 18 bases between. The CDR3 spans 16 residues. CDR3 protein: CASSPGEGARTGELFF. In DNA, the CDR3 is TGTGCCAGCAGTCCTGGGGAGGGGGCAAGGACCGGGGAGCTGTTTTTT.

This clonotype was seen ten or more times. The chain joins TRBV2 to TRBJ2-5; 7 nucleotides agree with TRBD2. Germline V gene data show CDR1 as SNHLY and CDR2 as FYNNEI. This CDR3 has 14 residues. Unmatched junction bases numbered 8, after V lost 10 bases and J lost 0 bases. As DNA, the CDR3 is TGTGCCACACTAGCGAAAAAGTACCAAGAGACCCAGTACTTC. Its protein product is CATLAKKYQETQYF.

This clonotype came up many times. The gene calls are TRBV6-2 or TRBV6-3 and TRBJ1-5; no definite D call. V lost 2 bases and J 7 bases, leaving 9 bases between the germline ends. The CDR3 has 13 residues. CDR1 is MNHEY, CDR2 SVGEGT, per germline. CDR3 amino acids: CASSYLGRQPQHF. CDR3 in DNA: TGTGCCAGCAGTTACCTAGGCAGACAGCCCCAGCATTTT.

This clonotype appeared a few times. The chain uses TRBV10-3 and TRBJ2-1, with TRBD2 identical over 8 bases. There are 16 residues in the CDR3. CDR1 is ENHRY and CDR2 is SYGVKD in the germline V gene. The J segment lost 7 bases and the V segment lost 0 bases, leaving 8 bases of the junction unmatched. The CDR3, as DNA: TGTGCCATCAGTGAGTCCGGGGGGGCAGGATTTAATGAGCAGTTCTTC. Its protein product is CAISESGGAGFNEQFF.

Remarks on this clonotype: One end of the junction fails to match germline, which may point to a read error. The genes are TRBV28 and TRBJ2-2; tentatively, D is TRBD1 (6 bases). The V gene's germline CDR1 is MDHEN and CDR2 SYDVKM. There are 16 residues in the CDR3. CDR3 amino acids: CVSSQARGTNTGELFF. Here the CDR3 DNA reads TGTGTCAGCAGTCAAGCCAGGGGTACGAACACCGGGGAGCTGTTTTTT.

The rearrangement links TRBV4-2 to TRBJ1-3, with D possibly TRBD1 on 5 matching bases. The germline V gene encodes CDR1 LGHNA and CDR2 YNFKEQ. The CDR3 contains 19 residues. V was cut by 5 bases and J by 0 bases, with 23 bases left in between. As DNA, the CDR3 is TGTGCCAGCAGCGAATCCTATTATGCGGGACGGCTCTCTGGAAACACCATATATTTT. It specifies CASSESYYAGRLSGNTIYF.

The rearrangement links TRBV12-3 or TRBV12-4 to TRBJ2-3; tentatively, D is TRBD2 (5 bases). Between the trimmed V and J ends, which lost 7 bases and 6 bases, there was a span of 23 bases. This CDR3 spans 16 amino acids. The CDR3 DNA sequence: TGTGCCAGCACCCAACTAGAAGGAGGTTCGTTCGATACGCAGTATTTT. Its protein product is CASTQLEGGSFDTQYF.

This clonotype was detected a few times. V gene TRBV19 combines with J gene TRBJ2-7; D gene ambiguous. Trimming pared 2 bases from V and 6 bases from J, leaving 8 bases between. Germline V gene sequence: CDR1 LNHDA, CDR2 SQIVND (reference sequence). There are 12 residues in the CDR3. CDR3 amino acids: CASSISRSEQYF. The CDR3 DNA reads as TGTGCCAGTAGTATAAGCCGTTCCGAGCAGTACTTC. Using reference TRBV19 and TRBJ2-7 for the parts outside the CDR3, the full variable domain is DGGITQSPKYLFRKEGQNVTLSCEQNLNHDAMYWYRQDPGQGLRLIYYSQIVNDFQKGDIAEGYSVSREKKESFPLTVTSAQKNPTAFYLCASSISRSEQYFGPGTRLTVT.

CDR3 protein: CASSPPGLNAHEQYV. Written as DNA, the CDR3 is TGTGCCAGCAGCCCCCCGGGATTGAACGCTCACGAGCAGTACGTC. This chain joins TRBV28 and TRBJ2-7, with a possible D match to TRBD2 (5 bases). The CDR3 is 15 residues long. The V and J ends lost 6 bases and 5 bases respectively, with 20 bases between them. The V gene's germline CDR1 is MDHEN and CDR2 SYDVKM.

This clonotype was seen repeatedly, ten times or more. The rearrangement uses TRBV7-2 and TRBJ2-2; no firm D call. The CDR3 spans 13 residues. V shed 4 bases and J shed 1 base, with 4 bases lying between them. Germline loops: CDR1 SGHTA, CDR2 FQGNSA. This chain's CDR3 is CASSSMNTGELFF. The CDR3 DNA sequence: TGTGCCAGCAGCTCGATGAACACCGGGGAGCTGTTTTTT.

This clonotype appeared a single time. The CDR3 reads CSASGTGFYGYTF. In DNA form, the CDR3 reads TGCAGTGCTAGTGGTACAGGCTTTTATGGCTACACCTTC. This chain uses TRBV20-1 with TRBJ1-2; D perhaps matches TRBD1 (5 bases). Germline V gives CDR1 DFQATT, CDR2 SNEGSKA (reference sequence). The V end lost 3 bases, the J end lost 5 bases, and 13 bases lay between the germline ends. The CDR3 covers 13 residues.

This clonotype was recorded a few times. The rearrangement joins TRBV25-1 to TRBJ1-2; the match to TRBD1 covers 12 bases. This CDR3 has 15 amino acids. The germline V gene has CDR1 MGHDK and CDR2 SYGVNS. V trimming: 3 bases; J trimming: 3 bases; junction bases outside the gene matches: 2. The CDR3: CASSEGQGAHYGYTF. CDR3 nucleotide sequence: TGTGCCAGCAGTGAGGGACAGGGGGCCCACTATGGCTACACCTTC.

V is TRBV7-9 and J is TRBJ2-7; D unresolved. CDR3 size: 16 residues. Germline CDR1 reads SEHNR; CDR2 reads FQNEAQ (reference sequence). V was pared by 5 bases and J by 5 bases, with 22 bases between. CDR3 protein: CASSTTPSGIADEQYF. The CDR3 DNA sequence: TGTGCCAGCAGCACCACCCCCTCGGGCATCGCGGACGAGCAGTACTTC.

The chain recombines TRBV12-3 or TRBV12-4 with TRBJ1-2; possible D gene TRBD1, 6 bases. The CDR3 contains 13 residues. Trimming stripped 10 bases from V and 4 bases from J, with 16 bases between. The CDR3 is CATKRGAGYGYTF. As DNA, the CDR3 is TGTGCCACCAAGCGGGGGGCAGGCTATGGCTACACCTTC.

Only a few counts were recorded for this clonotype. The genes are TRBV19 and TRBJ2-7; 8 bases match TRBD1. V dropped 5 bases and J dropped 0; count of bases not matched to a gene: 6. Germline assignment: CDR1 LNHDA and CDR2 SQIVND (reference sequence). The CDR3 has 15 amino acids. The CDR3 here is CASSAGQGHSYEQYF. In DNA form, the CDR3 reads TGTGCCAGTAGTGCAGGACAGGGTCACTCCTACGAGCAGTACTTC. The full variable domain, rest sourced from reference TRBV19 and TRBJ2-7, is DGGITQSPKYLFRKEGQNVTLSCEQNLNHDAMYWYRQDPGQGLRLIYYSQIVNDFQKGDIAEGYSVSREKKESFPLTVTSAQKNPTAFYLCASSAGQGHSYEQYFGPGTRLTVT.

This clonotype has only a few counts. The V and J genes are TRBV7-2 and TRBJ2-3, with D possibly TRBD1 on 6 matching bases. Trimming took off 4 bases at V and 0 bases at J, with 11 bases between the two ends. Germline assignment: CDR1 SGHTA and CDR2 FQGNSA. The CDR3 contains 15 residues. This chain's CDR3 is CASSSGQFSTDTQYF. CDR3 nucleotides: TGTGCCAGCAGCTCCGGACAGTTTAGCACAGATACGCAGTATTTT. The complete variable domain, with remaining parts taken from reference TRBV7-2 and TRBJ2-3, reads GAGVSQSPSNKVTEKGKDVELRCDPISGHTALYWYRQSLGQGLEFLIYFQGNSAPDKSGLPSDRFSAERTGGSVSTLTIQRTQQEDSAVYLCASSSGQFSTDTQYFGPGTRLTVL.

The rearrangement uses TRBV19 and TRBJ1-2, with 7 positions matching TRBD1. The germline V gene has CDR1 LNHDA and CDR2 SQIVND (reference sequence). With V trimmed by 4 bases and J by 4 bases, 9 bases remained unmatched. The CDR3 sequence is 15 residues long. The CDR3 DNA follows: TGTGCCAGTAGTACTTTAGAGGGGGCGGCCTATGGCTACACCTTC. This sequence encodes CASSTLEGAAYGYTF.

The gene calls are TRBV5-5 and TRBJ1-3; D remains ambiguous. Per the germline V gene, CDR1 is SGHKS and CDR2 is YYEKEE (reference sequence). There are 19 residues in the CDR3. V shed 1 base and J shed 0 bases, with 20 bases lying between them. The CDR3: CASSLYPETEDDSGNTIYF. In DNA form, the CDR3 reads TGTGCCAGCAGCTTGTATCCCGAGACCGAAGACGACTCTGGAAACACCATATATTTT.

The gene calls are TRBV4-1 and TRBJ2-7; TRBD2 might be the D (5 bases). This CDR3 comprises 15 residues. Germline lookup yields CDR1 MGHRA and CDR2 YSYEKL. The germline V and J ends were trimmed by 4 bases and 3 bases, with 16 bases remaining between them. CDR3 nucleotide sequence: TGCGCCAGCAGCCTTACCGGGATGACGAGCTACGAGCAGTACTTC. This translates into CASSLTGMTSYEQYF.

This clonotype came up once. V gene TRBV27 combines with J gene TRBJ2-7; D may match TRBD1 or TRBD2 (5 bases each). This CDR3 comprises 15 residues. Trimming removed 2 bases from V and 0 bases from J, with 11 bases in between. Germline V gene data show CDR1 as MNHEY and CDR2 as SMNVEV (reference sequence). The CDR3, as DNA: TGTGCCAGCAGTTTAGGGGGTCCTATCTCCTACGAGCAGTACTTC. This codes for CASSLGGPISYEQYF.